This TCR beta chain was retrieved from a study of cytomegalovirus exposure and HLA in healthy donors. Study-wide points: Cytomegalovirus association was listed for about 170 TCR beta chains. What was likely a sequencing artifact was a cluster of highly shared sequence variants.

With regard to this clone: Its cognate antigen is unknown. This specimen includes other DNA sequences encoding the same CDR3.

Germline trimming cut 2 bases from V and 6 bases from J; bases unmatched to any gene: 3. This CDR3 region has 15 residues. Germline-derived CDR1 and CDR2 are MNHNS and SASEGT. The PCR contained 60 Vbeta and 13 Jbeta primers. The table came from immunoSEQ multiplex PCR; TCRdb's copy has only in-frame clones and leaves some out. The table shows more than 45,000 clones, with about 84% occurring only once. The sequence came from a man aged 25-40 years in good health and CMV-seronegative. Sequencing input: PBMCs. The V call is TRBV6-1, the J call TRBJ2-3; 12 nucleotides align to TRBD2. The CDR3 nucleotides are TGTGCCAGCAGTGAACTAGCGGGGGGGCCGGATACGCAGTATTTT. This sequence encodes CASSELAGGPDTQYF.